Only one count was recorded for the clone carrying this T cell receptor (beta chain). The time point here: baseline, week 1 (first vaccination visit). Noted treatment: pre-vaccination baseline after standard-of-care therapy. This record comes from a study of a mutant IDH1 vaccine in newly diagnosed glioma. TCRdb keeps only in-frame clones here, not all; method: immunoSEQ multiplex PCR. The table has about 63,000 clones, around four fifths seen once. This CDR3 region has 14 residues. Between the trimmed V and J ends, which lost 5 bases and 6 bases, there was a span of 16 bases. Per germline, CDR1 MNHEY and CDR2 SMNVEV (reference sequence).

The material sequenced was peripheral blood mononuclear cells (PBMCs), taken from a glioma patient treated with radiotherapy, temozolomide or both. The rearrangement uses TRBV27 and TRBJ1-1; D might be TRBD1 (6 bases). This clonotype originated in a woman between 18 and 30 years old with glioma. Some clones in this sample may be carry-over from other donors' samples. This chain's CDR3 is CASSRLGGAAEAFF. The CDR3 nucleotides read TGTGCCAGCAGTCGACTGGGGGGGGCTGCTGAAGCTTTCTTT.